What follows is one T cell receptor (beta chain) and its context. Antigen: not known. This record belongs to a study of T cells after yellow fever vaccination. Study overall: Each low-cell-number fraction was prepared by means of SMART-Seq v4 Ultra Low Input. Study results and caveats: Clonotype sharing between CD4 and CD8 compartments was small.

The germline gives CDR1 SGHTA, CDR2 FQGNSA. The CDR3 covers 14 residues. V lost 5 bases and J 6 bases, leaving 13 bases between the germline ends. 5'RACE template switching produced TCR cDNA carrying a universal primer site and UMIs. Each CDR3 protein gets one entry after TCRdb re-called the 5' RACE reads with MiXCR. Of some 350,000 distinct CDR3 sequences listed, about 9.9% are singletons. The chain links TRBV7-2 to TRBJ2-2; no reliable D call. Specimen: PBMCs, collected on the day of the first yellow fever vaccination. This receptor was taken from a man between 18 and 35 years old who received the YFV17D yellow fever vaccine. The CDR3: CASSQRARSGELFF. The CDR3 nucleotides are TGTGCCAGCAGCCAGAGAGCTAGATCCGGGGAGCTGTTTTTT.